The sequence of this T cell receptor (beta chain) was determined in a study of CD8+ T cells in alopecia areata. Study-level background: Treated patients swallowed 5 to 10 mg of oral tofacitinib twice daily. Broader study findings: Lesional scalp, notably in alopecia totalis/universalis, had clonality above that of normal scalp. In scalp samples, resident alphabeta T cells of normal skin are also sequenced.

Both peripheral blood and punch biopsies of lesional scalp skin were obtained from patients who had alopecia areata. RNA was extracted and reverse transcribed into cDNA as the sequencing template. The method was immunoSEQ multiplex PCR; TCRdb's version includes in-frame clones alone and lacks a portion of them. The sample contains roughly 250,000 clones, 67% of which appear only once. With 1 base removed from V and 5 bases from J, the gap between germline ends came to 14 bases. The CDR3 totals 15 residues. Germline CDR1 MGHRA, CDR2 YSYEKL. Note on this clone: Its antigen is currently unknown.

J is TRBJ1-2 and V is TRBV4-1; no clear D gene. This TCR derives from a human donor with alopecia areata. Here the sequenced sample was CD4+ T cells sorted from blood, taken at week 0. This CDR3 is CASSQGEGVPYGYTF. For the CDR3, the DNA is TGCGCCAGCAGCCAAGGTGAGGGAGTCCCATATGGCTACACCTTC.